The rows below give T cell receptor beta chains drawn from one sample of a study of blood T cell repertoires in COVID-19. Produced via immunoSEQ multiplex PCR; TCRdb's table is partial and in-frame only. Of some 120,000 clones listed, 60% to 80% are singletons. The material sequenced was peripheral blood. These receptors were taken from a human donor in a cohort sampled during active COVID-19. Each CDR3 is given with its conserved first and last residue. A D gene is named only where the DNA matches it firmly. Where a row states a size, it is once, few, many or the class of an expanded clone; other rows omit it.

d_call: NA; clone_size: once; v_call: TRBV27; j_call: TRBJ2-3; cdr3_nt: TGTGCCAGCAGTGGGAGACCATACACAGATACGCAGTATTTT; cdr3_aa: CASSGRPYTDTQYF
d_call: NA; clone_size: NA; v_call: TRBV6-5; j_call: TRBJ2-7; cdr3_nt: TGTGCCAGCACCCGCGACAGAAGCTCCTACGAGCAGTACTTC; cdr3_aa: CASTRDRSSYEQYF
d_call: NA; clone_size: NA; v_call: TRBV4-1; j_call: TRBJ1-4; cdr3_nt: TGCGCCAGCAGCCGCGGAAGCGGCACTAATGAAAAACTGTTTTTT; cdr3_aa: CASSRGSGTNEKLFF
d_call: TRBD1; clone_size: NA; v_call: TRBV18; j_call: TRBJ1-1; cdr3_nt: TGTGCCAGCTCACCAGGGACAGGAGGCACTGAAGCTTTCTTT; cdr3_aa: CASSPGTGGTEAFF
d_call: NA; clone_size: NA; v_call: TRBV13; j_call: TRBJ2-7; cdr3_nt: TGTGCCAGCAGCCGACGTGGAGCGGTCCGGGGCGAGCAGTACTTC; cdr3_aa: CASSRRGAVRGEQYF
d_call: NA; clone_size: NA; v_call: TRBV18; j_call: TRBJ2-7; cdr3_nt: TGTGCCAGCTCACCAAAAGATCCGGGCAGGGACGAGCAGTACTTC; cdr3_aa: CASSPKDPGRDEQYF
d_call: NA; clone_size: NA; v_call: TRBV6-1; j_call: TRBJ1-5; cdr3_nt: TGTGCCAGCAGTGAAGTCGGGGATCAGCCCCAGCATTTT; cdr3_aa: CASSEVGDQPQHF
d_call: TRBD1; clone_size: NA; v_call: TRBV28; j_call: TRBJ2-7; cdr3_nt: TGTGCCAGCAGTTTTGGGGACAGGGGCTACGAGCAGTACTTC; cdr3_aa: CASSFGDRGYEQYF
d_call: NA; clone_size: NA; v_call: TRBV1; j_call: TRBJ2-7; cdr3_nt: TGCACCAGCAGCCTTCCCCAGGGGGCTAACTACGAGCAGTACTTC; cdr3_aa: CTSSLPQGANYEQYF
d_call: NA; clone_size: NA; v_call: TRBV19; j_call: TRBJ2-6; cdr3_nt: TGTGCCAGTAGTATGATATCAGGGGAACTCTGGGGCCAACAATTTTGGGCCAACGTCCTGACTTTC; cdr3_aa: CASSMISGELWGQQFWANVLTF
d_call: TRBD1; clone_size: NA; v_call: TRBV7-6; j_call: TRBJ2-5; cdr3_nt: TGTGCCAGCAGATCACTGACAGGGCCCCAAGAGACCCAGTACTTC; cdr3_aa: CASRSLTGPQETQYF
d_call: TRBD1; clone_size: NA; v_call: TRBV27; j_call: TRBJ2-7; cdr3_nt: TGTGCCAGCAGTGCCGGGACAGAAGCTTACGAGCAGTACTTC; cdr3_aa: CASSAGTEAYEQYF
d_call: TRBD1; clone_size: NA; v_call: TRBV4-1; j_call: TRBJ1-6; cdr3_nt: TGCGCCAGCAGTAACCTGGGACAGAGAAATTCACCCCTCCACTTT; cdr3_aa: CASSNLGQRNSPLHF
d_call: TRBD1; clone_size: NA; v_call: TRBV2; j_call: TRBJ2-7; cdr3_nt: TGTGCCAGCAGTGAACGGACAGGGATCTACGAGCAGTACTTC; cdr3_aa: CASSERTGIYEQYF
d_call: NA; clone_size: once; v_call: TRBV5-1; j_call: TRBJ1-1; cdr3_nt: TGCGCCAGCAGCTTGTCGGGGGTTGTAACTGAAGCTTTCTTT; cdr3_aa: CASSLSGVVTEAFF
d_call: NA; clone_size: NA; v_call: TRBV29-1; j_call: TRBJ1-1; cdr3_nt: TGCAGCGTTACAACCTTGAACACTGAAGCTTTCTTT; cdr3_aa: CSVTTLNTEAFF
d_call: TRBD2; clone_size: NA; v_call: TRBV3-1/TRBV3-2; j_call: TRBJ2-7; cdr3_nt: TGTGCCAGCAGCCAAGGAGACGTAGCGGGAACTCCCTACGAGCAGTACTTC; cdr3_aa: CASSQGDVAGTPYEQYF
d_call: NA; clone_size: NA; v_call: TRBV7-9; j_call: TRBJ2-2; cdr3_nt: TGTGCCAGCAGCTCGGGACATACGAACACCGGGGAGCTGTTTTTT; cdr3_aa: CASSSGHTNTGELFF
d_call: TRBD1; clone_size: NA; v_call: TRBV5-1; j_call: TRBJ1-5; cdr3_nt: TGCGCCAGCAGCTACGGGACAGGGGCCGGCAATCAGCCCCAGCATTTT; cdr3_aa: CASSYGTGAGNQPQHF
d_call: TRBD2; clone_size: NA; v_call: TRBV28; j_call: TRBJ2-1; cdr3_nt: TGTGCCAGCAGTTTCGGGGGGACCTACAATGAGCAGTTCTTC; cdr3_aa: CASSFGGTYNEQFF
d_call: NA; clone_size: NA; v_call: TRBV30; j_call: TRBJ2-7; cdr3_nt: TGTGCCTGGAGTGTACCGGGGAGCTCCTACGAGCAGTACTTC; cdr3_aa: CAWSVPGSSYEQYF
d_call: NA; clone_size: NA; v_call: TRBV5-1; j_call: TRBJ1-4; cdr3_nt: TGCGCCAGCAGTCCTTGGCAGGGTGTTTCCGAGAATGAAAAACTGTTTTTT; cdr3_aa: CASSPWQGVSENEKLFF
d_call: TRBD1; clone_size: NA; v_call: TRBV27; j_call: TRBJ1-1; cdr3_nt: TGTGCCAGCAGTCCCATGGCAGGGGGCACTGAAGCTTTCTTT; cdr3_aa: CASSPMAGGTEAFF
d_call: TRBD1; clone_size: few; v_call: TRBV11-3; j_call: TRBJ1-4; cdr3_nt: TGTGCCAGCAGCTTGGACAGGGGTGGGGAAAAACTGTTTTTT; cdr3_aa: CASSLDRGGEKLFF
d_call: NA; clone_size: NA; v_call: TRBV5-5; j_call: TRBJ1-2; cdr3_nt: TGTGCCAGCAGCCCGGACAGAAGTTATGGCTACACCTTC; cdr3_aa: CASSPDRSYGYTF
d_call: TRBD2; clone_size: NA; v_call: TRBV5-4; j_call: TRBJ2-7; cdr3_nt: TGTGCCAGCAGCTCACTAGCGGGAGGATACGAGCAGTACTTC; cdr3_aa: CASSSLAGGYEQYF
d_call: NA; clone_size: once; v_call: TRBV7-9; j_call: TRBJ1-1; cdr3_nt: TGTGCCAGCAGCTCACCCGGGAGGAGCACTGAAGCTTTCTTT; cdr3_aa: CASSSPGRSTEAFF
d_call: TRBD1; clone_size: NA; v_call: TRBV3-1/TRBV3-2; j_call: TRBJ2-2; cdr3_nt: TGTGCCAGCAGCCAAACAGGGGGCTCTGTGCGGGAGCTGTTTTTT; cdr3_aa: CASSQTGGSVRELFF
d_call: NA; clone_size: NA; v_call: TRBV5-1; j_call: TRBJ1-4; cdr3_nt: TGCGCCAGCAGCTTCATGGGACTGCAGGAAAAACTGTTTTTT; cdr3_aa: CASSFMGLQEKLFF
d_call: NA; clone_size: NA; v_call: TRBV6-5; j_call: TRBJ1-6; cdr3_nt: TGTGCCAGCAGTTACTCCTGGAGCTCCTATAATTCACCCCTCCACTTT; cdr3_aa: CASSYSWSSYNSPLHF
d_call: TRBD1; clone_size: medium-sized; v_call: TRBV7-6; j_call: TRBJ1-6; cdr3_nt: TGTGCCAGCAGCTTACTTGAGACAGGGAATTCACCCCTCCACTTT; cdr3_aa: CASSLLETGNSPLHF
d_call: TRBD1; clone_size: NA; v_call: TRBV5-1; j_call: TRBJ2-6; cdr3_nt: TGCGCCAGCAGCTCCGGGACAGCTCTTGGGGCCAACGTCCTGACTTTC; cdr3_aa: CASSSGTALGANVLTF
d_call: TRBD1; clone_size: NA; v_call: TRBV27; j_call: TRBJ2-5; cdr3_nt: TGTGCCAGCAGCCTCAGCCAGGGGGCGCGTAGGGAGACCCAGTACTTC; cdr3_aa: CASSLSQGARRETQYF
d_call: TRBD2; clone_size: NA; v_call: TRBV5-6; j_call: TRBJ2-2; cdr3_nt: TGTGCCAGCAGCCCGACTAGCGGTTACACCGGGGAGCTGTTTTTT; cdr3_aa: CASSPTSGYTGELFF
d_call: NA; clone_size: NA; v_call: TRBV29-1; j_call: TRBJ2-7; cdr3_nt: TGCAGCGTTGAAGAGGACACCCGTGAGCAGTACTTC; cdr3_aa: CSVEEDTREQYF
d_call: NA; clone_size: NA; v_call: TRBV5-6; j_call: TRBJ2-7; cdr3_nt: TGTGCCAGCAGCCAGACTCTTTCCTACGAGCAGTACTTC; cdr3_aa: CASSQTLSYEQYF
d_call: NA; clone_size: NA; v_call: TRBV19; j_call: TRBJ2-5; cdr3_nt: TGTGCCAGTAGTATGCGGGCTAGCGATCAAGAGACCCAGTACTTC; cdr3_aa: CASSMRASDQETQYF
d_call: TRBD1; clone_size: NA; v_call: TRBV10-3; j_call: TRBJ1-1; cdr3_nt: TGTGCCATCAGTTCCGGGACAGGGACACTTGAAGCTTTCTTT; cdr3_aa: CAISSGTGTLEAFF
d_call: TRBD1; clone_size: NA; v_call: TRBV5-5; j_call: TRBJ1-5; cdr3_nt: TGTGCCAGCAGCTTGCTACCTGAGGGGGCGTGGGGCAATCAGCCCCAGCATTTT; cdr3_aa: CASSLLPEGAWGNQPQHF
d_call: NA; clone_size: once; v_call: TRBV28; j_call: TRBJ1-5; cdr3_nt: TGTTCGTCCAGCATAGAGACAGATCAGCCCCAGCATTTT; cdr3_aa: CSSSIETDQPQHF
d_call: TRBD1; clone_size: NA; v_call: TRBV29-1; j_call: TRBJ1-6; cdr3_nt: TGCAGCGTTGAAGATGGGACAGGGGATTCACCCCTCCACTTT; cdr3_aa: CSVEDGTGDSPLHF
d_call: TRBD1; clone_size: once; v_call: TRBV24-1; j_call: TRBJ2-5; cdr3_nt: TGTGCCGTTGGACAGGTAGGGGAAATGTCGGAGACCCAGTACTTC; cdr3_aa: CAVGQVGEMSETQYF
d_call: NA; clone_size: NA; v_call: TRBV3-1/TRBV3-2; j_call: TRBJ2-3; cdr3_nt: TGTGCCAGCAGCCAAAGTGAACTAGCAGGGACAGATACGCAGTATTTT; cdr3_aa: CASSQSELAGTDTQYF
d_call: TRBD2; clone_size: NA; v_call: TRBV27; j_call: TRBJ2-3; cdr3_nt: TGTGCCAGCAGCCCCCGACTAGCGGGAGCAGATACGCAGTATTTT; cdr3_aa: CASSPRLAGADTQYF
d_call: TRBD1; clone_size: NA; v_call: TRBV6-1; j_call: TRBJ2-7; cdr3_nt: TGTGCCAGCAGTGAGGGACAGGCCTACGAGCAGTACTTC; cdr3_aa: CASSEGQAYEQYF
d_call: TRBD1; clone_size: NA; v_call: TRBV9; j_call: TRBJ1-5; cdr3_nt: TGTGCCAGCAGCGCCGACAGGGGTAATCAGCCCCAGCATTTT; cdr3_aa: CASSADRGNQPQHF